This T cell receptor beta chain originates from a study of glioma-infiltrating T cells after dendritic cell vaccination. Documented time point: after dendritic cell vaccination, including at tumor progression/relapse. Patients had residual fresh-frozen tumor tissue and more than two years of survival data. Before vaccination, two weeks after the third vaccination, and at progression, PBMC were collected. Profiling relied on immunoSEQ multiplex PCR, and the TCRdb table lists in-frame clones only, not all of them. The table has fewer than 65,000 clones, over 75% seen once. This clone was observed once. The CDR3 has 11 amino acids. Germline V lookup: CDR1 DFQATT, CDR2 SNEGSKA (reference sequence). Trimming removed 6 bases at V and 7 bases at J, with 12 bases between.

The TCR originated in a human donor with glioblastoma. The sample here was blood, taken after dendritic cell vaccination. The V call is TRBV20-1, the J call TRBJ1-1; weak D call: TRBD1 (5 bases). The CDR3 DNA reads TGCAGTGCCGAGAGGACATTTGAAGCTTTCTTT. As protein: CSAERTFEAFF.